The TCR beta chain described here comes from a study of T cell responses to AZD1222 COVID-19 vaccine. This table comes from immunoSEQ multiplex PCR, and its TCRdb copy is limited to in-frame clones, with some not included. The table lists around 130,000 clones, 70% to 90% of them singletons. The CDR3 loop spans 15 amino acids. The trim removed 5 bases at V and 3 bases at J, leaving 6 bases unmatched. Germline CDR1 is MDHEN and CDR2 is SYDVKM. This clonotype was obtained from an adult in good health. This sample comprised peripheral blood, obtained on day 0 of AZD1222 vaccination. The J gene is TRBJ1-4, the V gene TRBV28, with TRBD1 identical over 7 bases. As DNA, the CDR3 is TGTGCCAGCAGTCCCCCGGGACAGTCTAATGAAAAACTGTTTTTT. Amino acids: CASSPPGQSNEKLFF.